What follows are 3 T cell receptor beta chains derived from one specimen sequenced in a study of PD-1 blockade in classical Hodgkin lymphoma. Some clones are missing from TCRdb's copy, which holds only in-frame ones; the method was immunoSEQ multiplex PCR. The data contain roughly 52,000 clones, roughly 86% of them singletons. The time point denotes: cycle 4 day 1 (C4D1), after 6 weeks of nivolumab. Relapse after autologous stem cell transplantation occurred in every patient, and brentuximab vedotin exposure varied. Sequencing was performed on peripheral blood mononuclear cells (PBMCs), taken before the fourth cycle of nivolumab. Every receptor here comes from a human donor with classical Hodgkin lymphoma.

The chain employs TRBV5-1 and TRBJ2-3; unclear D gene. Per the germline V gene, CDR1 is SGHRS and CDR2 is YFSETQ. The CDR3 is made up of 15 amino acids. The V end lost 2 bases, the J end lost 0 bases, and 10 bases lay between the germline ends. CDR3 region: CASSFSTASTDTQYF. The CDR3 nucleotides are TGCGCCAGCAGCTTTTCTACGGCTAGCACAGATACGCAGTATTTT.

The CDR3 here is CASSLAETALGSYTF. The CDR3 nucleotides are TGTGCCAGCAGCTTAGCGGAGACCGCCCTGGGGTCCTACACCTTC. V usage is TRBV7-9 and J usage is TRBJ1-2, with unresolved D. V shed 0 bases and J shed 10 bases, with 18 bases lying between them. Germline V gene sequence: CDR1 SEHNR, CDR2 FQNEAQ (reference sequence). This CDR3 comprises 15 residues.

This rearrangement joins TRBV29-1 to TRBJ2-2; 8 bases line up with TRBD2. The CDR3 loop spans 13 amino acids. Germline CDR1 SQVTM, CDR2 ANQGSEA. After removal of 7 bases from V and 3 bases from J, the junction contained 4 bases not matched to a gene. This CDR3 is CSGQLADTGELFF. CDR3 in DNA: TGCAGCGGCCAACTAGCGGACACCGGGGAGCTGTTTTTT.